The rows below give T cell receptor beta chains drawn from one sample of a study of T cell responses to AZD1222 COVID-19 vaccine. Produced via immunoSEQ multiplex PCR; TCRdb's table is partial and in-frame only. This table has roughly 100,000 clones, 92% appearing once. The starting material was peripheral blood, obtained on day 0 of AZD1222 vaccination. Every receptor here comes from an adult in good health. Each CDR3 is given with its conserved first and last residue. The D gene is left open where the match is weak. Clone sizes are given selectively: once, few, many, or a class where the clone is expanded.

d_call	v_call	clone_size	j_call	cdr3_aa	cdr3_nt
TRBD1	TRBV19	-	TRBJ1-5	CASSIGTGVVSNQPQHF	TGTGCCAGTAGTATCGGGACAGGGGTGGTTAGCAATCAGCCCCAGCATTTT
-	TRBV3-1/TRBV3-2	-	TRBJ2-5	CASSQAGRGETQYF	TGTGCCAGCAGCCAAGCTGGTAGGGGTGAGACCCAGTACTTC
-	TRBV19	-	TRBJ1-4	CASSASNEKLFF	TGTGCCAGTAGTGCCTCTAATGAAAAACTGTTTTTT
TRBD1	TRBV14	-	TRBJ2-1	CASSQGQGGEQFF	TGTGCCAGCAGCCAAGGACAGGGCGGGGAGCAGTTCTTC
TRBD1	TRBV19	-	TRBJ1-1	CASSMDRPNTEAFF	TGTGCCAGTAGTATGGACAGGCCGAACACTGAAGCTTTCTTT
-	TRBV7-2	-	TRBJ1-6	CASRKTQLLNSPLHF	TGTGCCAGCAGAAAGACCCAGCTGCTCAATTCACCCCTCCACTTT
-	TRBV27	-	TRBJ1-6	CASSFRQRSSYNSPLHF	TGTGCCAGCAGTTTCAGGCAGCGTAGCTCCTATAATTCACCCCTCCACTTT
TRBD1	TRBV3-1/TRBV3-2	-	TRBJ1-5	CASSQGTGGAGNNQPQHF	TGTGCCAGCAGCCAAGGGACAGGGGGCGCCGGGAATAATCAGCCCCAGCATTTT
TRBD1	TRBV27	-	TRBJ1-5	CASSHYPEQGVGPLDQPQHF	TGTGCCAGCAGTCACTATCCCGAACAGGGGGTAGGACCACTCGATCAGCCCCAGCATTTT
-	TRBV6-6	once	TRBJ1-2	CASSPLPRQKIDYGYTF	TGTGCCAGCAGTCCACTCCCTAGACAGAAGATTGACTATGGCTACACCTTC
-	TRBV11-2	-	TRBJ2-7	CASSLAQYEQYF	TGTGCCAGCAGCTTAGCACAATACGAGCAGTACTTC
-	TRBV7-9	-	TRBJ1-5	CASSSEGGQPQHF	TGTGCCAGCAGCTCAGAGGGAGGACAGCCCCAGCATTTT
-	TRBV5-1	-	TRBJ2-2	CASSLDGSANTGELFF	TGCGCCAGCAGCTTGGACGGGAGCGCGAACACCGGGGAGCTGTTTTTT
-	TRBV13	-	TRBJ2-7	CASSSSRPSYEQYF	TGTGCCAGCAGCTCGTCCCGACCCTCCTACGAGCAGTACTTC
TRBD1	TRBV19	-	TRBJ1-1	CASSTGTGVTEAFF	TGTGCCAGTAGTACAGGGACAGGGGTCACTGAAGCTTTCTTT
-	TRBV5-1	-	TRBJ1-1	CASSLAGGANTEAFF	TGCGCCAGCAGCTTGGCCGGGGGGGCGAACACTGAAGCTTTCTTT
TRBD1	TRBV29-1	once	TRBJ1-4	CSATLGTGLQKLFF	TGCAGCGCCACCCTCGGGACAGGCCTTCAAAAACTGTTTTTT
-	TRBV3-1/TRBV3-2	once	TRBJ2-7	CASSQEGGPYEQYF	TGTGCCAGCAGCCAAGAAGGCGGGCCCTACGAGCAGTACTTC
TRBD2	TRBV28	-	TRBJ2-7	CASSPLAGPSYEQYF	TGTGCCAGCAGTCCACTAGCGGGCCCTTCCTACGAGCAGTACTTC
-	TRBV27	-	TRBJ2-7	CASSEGSYEQYF	TGTGCCAGCAGTGAGGGGTCCTACGAGCAGTACTTC
TRBD1	TRBV5-5	-	TRBJ1-5	CASSPVPDRGYNSNQPQHF	TGTGCCAGCAGCCCGGTGCCGGACAGGGGGTACAATAGCAATCAGCCCCAGCATTTT
-	TRBV6-4	-	TRBJ2-1	CASSVSAYNEQFF	TGTGCCAGCAGTGTGTCAGCCTACAATGAGCAGTTCTTC
TRBD1	TRBV5-1	-	TRBJ2-5	CASSLRAGTGETQYF	TGCGCCAGCAGCTTGCGGGCAGGGACAGGGGAGACCCAGTACTTC
-	TRBV3-1/TRBV3-2	-	TRBJ2-5	CASSQVWGETQYF	TGTGCCAGCAGCCAAGTTTGGGGAGAGACCCAGTACTTC
-	TRBV30	-	TRBJ1-2	CAWKGAERDGYTF	TGTGCCTGGAAAGGGGCCGAGAGAGACGGCTACACCTTC
-	TRBV30	-	TRBJ1-2	CAWSSGPNYGYTF	TGTGCCTGGAGTTCCGGCCCTAACTATGGCTACACCTTC
TRBD1	TRBV27	-	TRBJ1-5	CASSLPGQAQHF	TGTGCCAGCAGTTTACCTGGACAGGCCCAGCATTTT
TRBD1	TRBV10-3	-	TRBJ2-1	CAISEVGQKINNEQFF	TGTGCCATCAGTGAGGTGGGACAGAAAATCAACAATGAGCAGTTCTTC
TRBD1	TRBV19	once	TRBJ2-7	CATSQGAGYEQYF	TGTGCCACTTCACAGGGGGCCGGTTACGAGCAGTACTTC
-	TRBV19	-	TRBJ1-5	CASSPRGDYQPQHF	TGTGCCAGTAGTCCCAGGGGAGACTATCAGCCCCAGCATTTT
-	TRBV7-9	-	TRBJ2-1	CASTLDHSYNEQFF	TGTGCCAGCACCCTCGATCACTCCTACAATGAGCAGTTCTTC
-	TRBV5-1	-	TRBJ2-7	CASSLAQGGNEQYF	TGCGCCAGCAGCTTGGCACAGGGGGGGAACGAGCAGTACTTC
TRBD1	TRBV28	-	TRBJ1-5	CASSFNRGGNQPQHF	TGTGCCAGCAGCTTTAACAGGGGTGGCAATCAGCCCCAGCATTTT
TRBD2	TRBV4-3	-	TRBJ2-7	CASSQNRDYYEQYF	TGCGCCAGCAGCCAAAACCGGGACTACTACGAGCAGTACTTC
-	TRBV7-9	once	TRBJ1-6	CASSLRALDNSPLHF	TGTGCCAGCAGCCTACGGGCCCTCGACAATTCACCCCTCCACTTT
-	TRBV6-1	-	TRBJ2-6	CASSDPGTSGANVLTF	TGTGCCAGCAGTGACCCGGGGACCTCTGGGGCCAACGTCCTGACTTTC
TRBD1	TRBV6-2/TRBV6-3	-	TRBJ1-5	CASSSGDRVDQPQHF	TGTGCCAGCAGTTCCGGGGACAGGGTGGATCAGCCCCAGCATTTT
-	TRBV20-1	-	TRBJ1-6	CSASPLKSSYSPLHF	TGCAGTGCTAGTCCCCTAAAAAGTAGTTATTCACCCCTCCACTTT
-	TRBV4-3	-	TRBJ1-6	CASSQGAGSRSPLHF	TGCGCCAGCAGCCAAGGGGCAGGGAGCCGTTCACCCCTCCACTTT
TRBD2	TRBV28	once	TRBJ2-5	CASSSLAGEETQYF	TGTGCCAGCAGTTCGCTAGCGGGAGAAGAGACCCAGTACTTC
-	TRBV28	-	TRBJ1-6	CASSFPGGALHF	TGTGCCAGCAGTTTCCCCGGGGGGGCCCTCCACTTT
TRBD1	TRBV24-1	once	TRBJ1-2	CATSDSGTGKLGYTF	TGTGCCACCAGTGACTCCGGGACAGGGAAATTGGGCTACACCTTC
-	TRBV24-1	-	TRBJ1-1	CATKDRRNTEAFF	TGTGCCACCAAAGATCGGCGGAACACTGAAGCTTTCTTT
-	TRBV19	-	TRBJ2-2	CASSSPRGSGELFF	TGTGCCAGTAGTAGCCCTAGGGGGTCCGGGGAGCTGTTTTTT
TRBD2	TRBV7-9	once	TRBJ2-1	CASSRHSGGPSSYNEQFF	TGTGCCAGCAGCCGTCATAGCGGGGGGCCTAGCTCCTACAATGAGCAGTTCTTC
-	TRBV9	-	TRBJ2-7	CASSPSGRSSYEQYF	TGTGCCAGCAGCCCCTCGGGACGGAGCTCCTACGAGCAGTACTTC
TRBD2	TRBV19	-	TRBJ2-1	CASSRGLAGQGQFF	TGTGCCAGTAGTAGGGGACTAGCGGGACAGGGTCAGTTCTTC
-	TRBV29-1	-	TRBJ1-2	CSVARVYGYTF	TGCAGCGTTGCCAGGGTATATGGCTACACCTTC
-	TRBV28	-	TRBJ2-5	CASSFWGEETQYF	TGTGCCAGCAGTTTCTGGGGGGAGGAGACCCAGTACTTC
TRBD1	TRBV6-5	-	TRBJ1-1	CASTKSGQGRTEAFF	TGTGCCAGCACCAAAAGCGGACAGGGGAGAACTGAAGCTTTCTTT
-	TRBV2	-	TRBJ2-1	CASSERQGGYNEQFF	TGTGCCAGCAGTGAACGGCAGGGAGGCTACAATGAGCAGTTCTTC
TRBD1	TRBV7-9	-	TRBJ2-6	CASSLRGPGANVLTF	TGTGCCAGCAGCTTAAGGGGGCCTGGGGCCAACGTCCTGACTTTC